Presented here are 20 T cell receptor beta chains from one specimen sequenced in a study of OX40 agonist ivuxolimab in advanced cancers. Generated by immunoSEQ multiplex PCR, the TCRdb table keeps only in-frame clones and is missing some. There are 40,000 to 55,000 clones in the sample; approximately 85% occur only once, and about 2% lies in the top ten. The source material was CD4+ or CD8+ T cells sorted from blood, sampled in a trial of the OX40 agonist ivuxolimab. The source of these receptors is an adult with an advanced solid tumor such as melanoma, head and neck, liver or kidney cancer.

The CDR3 reads CASSMYQETQYF. DNA for the CDR3: TGTGCCAGCAGCATGTACCAAGAGACCCAGTACTTC. This rearrangement joins TRBV14 to TRBJ2-5; the D is unclear. Trimming left V 5 bases short and J 0 bases short, with 4 bases between. Germline assignment: CDR1 SGHDN and CDR2 FVKESK. The CDR3 is made up of 12 amino acids.

J is TRBJ2-7 and V is TRBV2; no firm D call. The CDR3 length is 14 residues. The V end was cut by 0 bases, the J end by 3 bases, with 9 bases between. Germline CDR1 reads SNHLY; CDR2 reads FYNNEI. The CDR3 coding sequence is TGTGCCAGCAGTGAAGCGCGCGGATTCTACGAGCAGTACTTC. This gives the protein CASSEARGFYEQYF.

The V and J genes are TRBV30 and TRBJ1-3; D uncertain. There are 13 residues in the CDR3. Germline CDR1 and CDR2: GTSNPN and SVGIG (reference sequence). Trimming removed 1 base from V and 0 bases from J, with 4 bases in between. The CDR3 loop reads CAWSGGSGNTIYF. CDR3 nucleotide sequence: TGTGCCTGGAGTGGGGGCTCTGGAAACACCATATATTTT.

This clone appeared once. This rearrangement joins TRBV2 to TRBJ1-1; D possibly corresponds to TRBD1 (5 bases). Looked up from germline, CDR1 is SNHLY and CDR2 is FYNNEI. V was clipped by 7 bases and J by 2 bases, with 17 bases between them. This CDR3 region has 15 residues. This chain's CDR3 is CASKATHQGNTEAFF. CDR3 bases: TGTGCCAGCAAGGCCACCCATCAGGGAAACACTGAAGCTTTCTTT.

Here the CDR3 DNA reads TGTGCCAGCAGCACTCTAGGCGGGGCCATCGATACGCAGTATTTT. Encoded protein: CASSTLGGAIDTQYF. The chain employs TRBV11-2 and TRBJ2-3; possible D gene TRBD2, 6 bases. Germline V gives CDR1 SGHAT, CDR2 FQNNGV. Trimming cost V 5 bases and J 6 bases, with 18 bases left between them. This CDR3 region has 15 residues. The whole variable domain, remainder taken from reference TRBV11-2 and TRBJ2-3, is EAGVAQSPRYKIIEKRQSVAFWCNPISGHATLYWYQQILGQGPKLLIQFQNNGVVDDSQLPKDRFSAERLKGVDSTLKIQPAKLEDSAVYLCASSTLGGAIDTQYFGPGTRLTVL.

The chain combines TRBV7-9 with TRBJ2-3; maybe TRBD1 (5 bases). The germline V gene has CDR1 SEHNR and CDR2 FQNEAQ (reference sequence). This CDR3 has 13 amino acids. V was shortened by 5 bases and J by 1 base, with 7 bases between the two germline ends. Here the CDR3 reads CASSPRGTDTQYF. CDR3 DNA: TGTGCCAGCAGCCCCAGGGGCACAGATACGCAGTATTTT.

The gene calls are TRBV4-1 and TRBJ2-1; TRBD2 aligns across 14 bases. CDR1 and CDR2 (germline): MGHRA, YSYEKL. V shed 4 bases, J shed 5 bases, and the junction held 4 bases outside the gene matches. This CDR3 has 16 residues. The CDR3 region is CASSPRLAGGHNEQFF. DNA for the CDR3: TGCGCCAGCAGCCCTAGACTAGCGGGGGGGCACAATGAGCAGTTCTTC.

This chain joins TRBV28 and TRBJ1-2; 9 bases map to TRBD1. V lost 5 bases, J lost 4 bases, and 8 bases stayed unmatched. The CDR3 loop spans 15 amino acids. Germline lookup yields CDR1 MDHEN and CDR2 SYDVKM. As DNA, the CDR3 is TGTGCCAGCAGTATTCGGGGACAGGGTAGCTATGGCTACACCTTC. It encodes CASSIRGQGSYGYTF.

The J gene is TRBJ1-2, the V gene TRBV6-1; D gene uncertain. CDR3 length: 13 residues. V dropped 3 bases and J dropped 6 bases, with 11 bases sitting between them. Germline CDR1 and CDR2: MNHNS and SASEGT. The chain's CDR3 is CASSDYPGDGYTF. CDR3 nucleotide sequence: TGTGCCAGCAGTGATTATCCAGGCGATGGCTACACCTTC.

This clone was found once. This chain uses TRBV10-2 with TRBJ1-2, with TRBD1 matching 7 bases. The germline V gene has CDR1 WSHSY and CDR2 SAAADI. V dropped 5 bases and J dropped 4; count of bases not matched to a gene: 10. CDR3 length: 15 residues. CDR3 in DNA: TGCGCCAGCAGTCCCACAGGGGTATCGGGCTATGGCTACACCTTC. As protein: CASSPTGVSGYGYTF.

The chain recombines TRBV6-5 with TRBJ1-1; TRBD1 aligns across 7 bases. The CDR3 spans 16 residues. The V gene end was trimmed by 4 bases and the J gene end by 2 bases; junction bases not matched to a gene: 10. Germline CDR1 is MNHEY and CDR2 is SVGAGI. CDR3 protein: CASSFNQRTGNTEAFF. Here the CDR3 DNA reads TGTGCCAGCAGTTTCAACCAGAGGACAGGCAACACTGAAGCTTTCTTT.

This sequence joins TRBV5-8 and TRBJ2-3; D remains unclear. The V gene lost 2 bases and the J gene lost 1 base, with 5 bases spanning the gap. The CDR3 length is 13 residues. Germline-derived CDR1 and CDR2 are SGHTS and YDEGEE. CDR3: CASSLYRTDTQYF. The CDR3 bases are TGTGCCAGCAGCTTATACCGCACAGATACGCAGTATTTT.

Turning to this clone: The junction and the germline gene differ at one end; a read error may be behind it. V gene TRBV5-6 combines with J gene TRBJ2-5; D is uncertain. Per germline, CDR1 SGHDT and CDR2 YYEEEE. The CDR3 has 11 amino acids. Written as DNA, the CDR3 is TGTGCCAGCAGCTTGGCAGACCGGGTGAACTTC. This sequence encodes CASSLADRVNF. Combining the CDR3 with reference TRBV5-6 and TRBJ2-5 gives the whole variable domain DAGVTQSPTHLIKTRGQQVTLRCSPKSGHDTVSWYQQALGQGPQFIFQYYEEEERQRGNFPDRFSGHQFPNYSSELNVNALLLGDSALYLCASSLADRVNFGPGTRLLVL.

The V call is TRBV7-9, the J call TRBJ1-4; D not certain. The germline V gene encodes CDR1 SEHNR and CDR2 FQNEAQ (reference sequence). This CDR3 contains 15 residues. The ends were cut back, 6 bases at V and 8 bases at J, with 19 bases in the middle. The chain's CDR3 is CASRIMGPGEEKLFF. The CDR3 nucleotides read TGTGCCAGCAGAATTATGGGCCCAGGAGAGGAAAAACTGTTTTTT.

V and J are TRBV10-3 and TRBJ2-7, with a possible D match to TRBD2 (6 bases). V lost 11 bases and J lost 4, with 15 bases in between. The CDR3 consists of 12 residues. In germline, CDR1 is ENHRY, CDR2 SYGVKD. CDR3 in DNA: TGTGCCGCGGCGGCTAGCGAGTACGAGCAGTACTTC. As protein: CAAAASEYEQYF.

The rearrangement uses TRBV2 and TRBJ2-7; no clear D gene. The V and J ends lost 0 bases and 0 bases respectively, with 3 bases between them. Germline CDR1 SNHLY, CDR2 FYNNEI. CDR3 size: 13 residues. The CDR3 DNA is TGTGCCAGCAGTGAAGCGCTCTCCTACGAGCAGTACTTC. Translated: CASSEALSYEQYF.

This rearrangement joins TRBV28 to TRBJ1-4, with a tentative D call TRBD1 (5 bases). Germline lookup yields CDR1 MDHEN and CDR2 SYDVKM. Trimming shortened V by 8 bases and J by 9 bases, and 16 bases separated the two germline ends. The CDR3 has 13 amino acids. The CDR3 bases are TGTGCCAGCTCGAGGAGGGGAGGGCAAAAACTGTTTTTT. Translating gives CASSRRGGQKLFF. Drawing the rest from reference TRBV28 and TRBJ1-4, the complete variable domain is DVKVTQSSRYLVKRTGEKVFLECVQDMDHENMFWYRQDPGLGLRLIYFSYDVKMKEKGDIPEGYSVSREKKERFSLILESASTNQTSMYLCASSRRGGQKLFFGSGTQLSVL.

This chain links TRBV28 with TRBJ2-1, with 7 bases fitting TRBD1. The CDR3 consists of 15 residues. The V gene's germline CDR1 is MDHEN and CDR2 SYDVKM. J lost 6 bases, V lost 5 bases, and 10 bases had no gene match. CDR3 in amino acids: CASSPGQVGTNEQFF. The CDR3 nucleotides are TGTGCCAGCAGTCCCGGACAGGTTGGAACCAATGAGCAGTTCTTC.

This chain uses TRBV7-3 with TRBJ2-3; D gene uncertain. Trimming removed 8 bases at V and 4 bases at J, with 13 bases between. The CDR3 consists of 13 residues. Germline loops: CDR1 SGHTA, CDR2 FQGTGA. CDR3 amino acids: CASSLPNSDTQYF. CDR3 sequence (DNA): TGTGCCAGCTCCTTGCCTAATTCAGATACGCAGTATTTT.

The chain is built from TRBV7-8 and TRBJ2-2, with 10 bases aligning to TRBD2. V dropped 0 bases and J dropped 3; count of bases not matched to a gene: 10. Germline CDR1 reads SGHVS; CDR2 reads FQNEAQ. The CDR3 totals 19 residues. The CDR3 reads CASSLAIASGRVYTGELFF. CDR3 in DNA: TGTGCCAGCAGCTTAGCAATCGCTAGCGGGAGAGTCTACACCGGGGAGCTGTTTTTT.